This record looks at one T cell receptor beta chain sequence and its context. Its antigen is unknown. This sample was included in a study of T cell clones after liver transplantation. Study context: Samples came from ITN030ST, which attempted immunosuppression withdrawal within 2 years of liver transplantation. Study-wide results and caveats: A larger donor-reactive than third-party decline suggested partial antigen-specific deletion. Low donor cell numbers restricted donor-reactive repertoire measurement in a couple of subjects.

With 1 base removed from V and 5 bases from J, the gap between germline ends came to 8 bases. The CDR3 is made up of 13 amino acids. Germline loops: CDR1 MGHRA, CDR2 YSYEKL. Generated by immunoSEQ multiplex PCR, the TCRdb table keeps only in-frame clones and is missing some. The table includes 77,000 or so clones, 80% detected once. The chain uses TRBV4-1 and TRBJ2-5; D remains unclear. The sequence was collected from a human patient who received a liver transplant. A share of the T cells may be of graft donor origin. The input for sequencing was CD4+ T cells from blood, taken 12 months after liver transplant. CDR3 sequence reads: CASSQVFGETQYF. The CDR3 nucleotides read TGCGCCAGCAGCCAAGTTTTTGGGGAGACCCAGTACTTC.